A single sample gave rise to the 19 T cell receptor beta chains below, sequenced in a study of blood T cell repertoires in COVID-19. Sequencing was performed with immunoSEQ multiplex PCR; in TCRdb, only in-frame clones are kept and a portion is missing. Here the sample spans about 240,000 clones, approximately 84% being singletons. The sequenced sample consisted of peripheral blood. The receptors come from a woman aged 25 to 45 who had recovered from COVID-19.

The V gene is TRBV7-2, the J gene TRBJ2-7, with D unresolved. The V end was cut by 5 bases, the J end by 0 bases, with 17 bases between. The germline V gene has CDR1 SGHTA and CDR2 FQGNSA. The CDR3 spans 16 residues. Here the CDR3 DNA reads TGTGCCAGCAGCCCCAAAGGCGGCAGCCGCTCCTACGAGCAGTACTTC. This encodes CASSPKGGSRSYEQYF.

The chain is built from TRBV30 and TRBJ1-4; D remains unclear. Per the germline V gene, CDR1 is GTSNPN and CDR2 is SVGIG (reference sequence). Trimming cost V 1 base and J 5 bases, with 8 bases left between them. The CDR3 is 13 amino acids. CDR3 protein: CAWSGLINEKLFF. The CDR3 coding sequence is TGTGCCTGGAGTGGACTCATAAATGAAAAACTGTTTTTT.

CDR3 bases: TGCGCCAGCAGCCTGGACAGGGCTACCTACGAGCAGTACTTC. It is translated as CASSLDRATYEQYF. The rearrangement uses TRBV5-1 and TRBJ2-7; 8 positions agree with TRBD1. CDR1 and CDR2 from the germline V gene are SGHRS and YFSETQ. With V trimmed by 4 bases and J by 2 bases, 5 bases remained unmatched. The length of the CDR3 is 14 residues. The full variable domain, its missing parts supplied by reference TRBV5-1 and TRBJ2-7, is KAGVTQTPRYLIKTRGQQVTLSCSPISGHRSVSWYQQTPGQGLQFLFEYFSETQRNKGNFPGRFSGRQFSNSRSEMNVSTLELGDSALYLCASSLDRATYEQYFGPGTRLTVT.

The chain is built from TRBV18 and TRBJ1-3; unclear D gene. Trimming took 2 bases from V and 7 from J, leaving 9 bases between them. This CDR3 has 13 amino acids. Per the germline V gene, CDR1 is KGHSH and CDR2 is LQKENI. The CDR3 DNA sequence: TGTGCCAGCTCACCAGTGCGAGGGAACACCATATATTTT. This sequence encodes CASSPVRGNTIYF.

This clone was detected a few times. V gene TRBV19 combines with J gene TRBJ1-2; the D is unclear. The V and J ends lost 3 bases and 8 bases respectively, with 10 bases between them. Germline CDR1 LNHDA, CDR2 SQIVND (reference sequence). The CDR3 consists of 12 residues. Here the CDR3 reads CASSISSSGYTF. The CDR3 coding sequence is TGTGCCAGTAGTATTAGCTCAAGCGGCTACACCTTC.

The chain links TRBV3-1 (or the pseudogene TRBV3-2) to TRBJ1-5, with 9 bases that match TRBD1. J was trimmed by 7 bases and V by 1 base; bases with no gene match: 5. This CDR3 has 15 residues. Germline V gives CDR1 LGHDT, CDR2 YNNKEL (reference sequence). DNA for the CDR3: TGTGCCAGCAGCCAAGGGACAGGGGAGGGGCAGCCCCAGCATTTT. It yields the protein CASSQGTGEGQPQHF.

This rearrangement joins TRBV28 to TRBJ1-1; D possibly corresponds to TRBD1 (5 bases). V was trimmed by 4 bases and J by 0 bases, leaving 9 bases between them. Germline V gives CDR1 MDHEN, CDR2 SYDVKM. The CDR3 consists of 14 residues. The CDR3 DNA is TGTGCCAGCAGTTGGGGGGTAATGAACACTGAAGCTTTCTTT. Amino acids: CASSWGVMNTEAFF. The variable domain in full, completed from reference TRBV28 and TRBJ1-1, reads DVKVTQSSRYLVKRTGEKVFLECVQDMDHENMFWYRQDPGLGLRLIYFSYDVKMKEKGDIPEGYSVSREKKERFSLILESASTNQTSMYLCASSWGVMNTEAFFGQGTRLTVV.

CDR3 in DNA: TGTGCCAGCAGCCTCGAGGCGAGACGGAGCGGGGGGGCCGGTAATGAGCAGTTCTTC. It encodes CASSLEARRSGGAGNEQFF. The chain uses TRBV11-3 and TRBJ2-1; TRBD2 agrees at 10 bases. This CDR3 is built from 19 residues. CDR1 and CDR2 (germline): SGHNT, YENEEA. V lost 5 bases to trimming and J lost 7 bases; unmatched junction nucleotides: 20.

The chain couples TRBV2 to TRBJ1-6; tentative D call: TRBD1 (5 bases). V lost 7 bases to trimming and J lost 6 bases, with 13 bases between them. This CDR3 contains 14 residues. Per germline, CDR1 SNHLY and CDR2 FYNNEI. The CDR3 loop reads CASKVQAPNSPLHF. As DNA, the CDR3 is TGTGCCAGCAAGGTACAGGCGCCTAATTCACCCCTCCACTTT.

The table lists this clone with a count of one. V is TRBV6-5 and J is TRBJ1-5; D gene uncertain. V lost 2 bases to trimming and J lost 0 bases, with 11 bases between them. Germline CDR1 reads MNHEY; CDR2 reads SVGAGI. This CDR3 is 16 amino acids long. CDR3 in amino acids: CASSYGQLLSNQPQHF. The CDR3 nucleotides are TGTGCCAGCAGTTACGGGCAGCTACTTAGCAATCAGCCCCAGCATTTT.

For the CDR3, the DNA is TGTGCCAGCAGGGAGGACAGCCCAAACAATTCACCCCTCCACTTT. As protein: CASREDSPNNSPLHF. This chain links TRBV2 with TRBJ1-6, with a tentative D call TRBD1 (6 bases). Deletions cut 6 bases from V and 7 bases from J, with 16 bases between. Germline loops: CDR1 SNHLY, CDR2 FYNNEI. The CDR3 loop spans 15 amino acids.

V is TRBV18 and J is TRBJ2-3; perhaps TRBD2 as D (6 bases). V lost 1 base, J lost 2 bases, and 10 bases lay in between. This CDR3 has 15 residues. Germline V gene data show CDR1 as KGHSH and CDR2 as LQKENI. CDR3 protein: CASSPLAVITDTQYF. CDR3 DNA: TGTGCCAGCTCACCACTAGCGGTAATCACAGATACGCAGTATTTT.

This clone occurred once. The J gene is TRBJ1-3, the V gene TRBV12-3 or TRBV12-4, with a possible D match to TRBD1 (6 bases). The V gene lost 8 bases and the J gene lost 2 bases, with 10 bases spanning the gap. CDR3 length equals 13 residues. The CDR3 loop is CASQGSAGNTIYF. As DNA, the CDR3 is TGTGCCAGCCAGGGGAGCGCTGGAAACACCATATATTTT.

The chain links TRBV30 to TRBJ2-3, with 7 bases lining up with TRBD2. Germline V CDR1 and CDR2: GTSNPN, SVGIG (reference sequence). This CDR3 contains 11 residues. CDR3 DNA: TGTGCGCGGGGGAACACAGATACGCAGTATTTT. Its protein is CARGNTDTQYF.

The gene calls are TRBV15 and TRBJ1-1; D is unresolved. The germline CDR1 and CDR2 sequences are LNHNV and YYDKDF (reference sequence). V was shortened by 0 bases and J by 3 bases, with 17 bases between the two germline ends. CDR3 length: 17 residues. CDR3 protein: CATSRDGVTSTDTEAFF. In nucleotides, the CDR3 is TGTGCCACCAGCAGAGATGGAGTAACTTCTACCGACACTGAAGCTTTCTTT.

The CDR3 DNA follows: TGCGCCAGCAGCTTGGCCCCGCCACCGGTGGATACGCAGTATTTT. Amino acid sequence: CASSLAPPPVDTQYF. The chain employs TRBV5-1 and TRBJ2-3; D gene uncertain. The germline V gene encodes CDR1 SGHRS and CDR2 YFSETQ. This CDR3 has 15 amino acids. The germline V and J ends were trimmed by 0 bases and 6 bases, with 14 bases remaining between them.

V gene TRBV3-1 (or the pseudogene TRBV3-2) combines with J gene TRBJ1-1; a weak D match, TRBD1 (5 bases). The CDR3 has 15 amino acids. Trimming pared 4 bases from V and 4 bases from J, leaving 16 bases between. Germline-derived CDR1 and CDR2 are LGHDT and YNNKEL (reference sequence). The DNA of the CDR3 is TGTGCCAGCAGCCCGGGAGGCGGGGGGGGCACTGAAGCTTTCTTT. It is translated as CASSPGGGGGTEAFF.

Only a few counts were recorded for this clone. One end of the junction does not line up with germline, which may come from a read error. CDR3 residues: CAGSHKSPEQYF. In DNA form, the CDR3 reads TGCGCCGGCAGCCACAAATCCCCGGAGCAGTACTTC. This sequence joins TRBV5-1 and TRBJ2-7; D gene ambiguous. Germline V gives CDR1 SGHRS, CDR2 YFSETQ. The CDR3 runs to 12 residues.

The chain combines TRBV4-2 with TRBJ1-2; D gene uncertain. CDR3 length: 14 residues. Germline V gene sequence: CDR1 LGHNA, CDR2 YNFKEQ. The ends were cut back, 1 base at V and 8 bases at J, with 14 bases in the middle. The CDR3 DNA reads TGTGCCAGCAGCCAAGTCGACTCCCCCTCGGGCTACACCTTC. Translating gives CASSQVDSPSGYTF.